This TCR beta chain was obtained from a study of control samples from healthy donors and cancer patients. Here immunoSEQ multiplex PCR was the method, and the copy in TCRdb shows in-frame clones only, minus some. The table lists approximately 170,000 clones, around 87% of them singletons. V gave up 6 bases and J gave up 6 bases, with 26 bases separating them. The CDR3 sequence is 18 residues long. Germline V lookup: CDR1 MGHRA, CDR2 YSYEKL. V and J are TRBV4-1 and TRBJ2-2; D is possibly TRBD1 or TRBD2 (6 bases each). The TCR sequence derives from a woman in her fifties or sixties in good health. Sequencing input: blood. CDR3 DNA: TGCGCCAGCAGGCGAAGTGTCGGGGGCGTTTTGGAATCCGGGGAGCTGTTTTTT. Amino acids: CASRRSVGGVLESGELFF.